The T cell receptor beta chain described here comes from a study of T cells in localized non-small cell lung cancer (dated by TCRdb to 2020 to 2022). For context, the study as a whole: Comparing tumors with uninvolved tumor-adjacent lungs, the study looked at the T cell repertoires of 200 to 250 patients with early-stage NSCLC. The cohort consisted of approximately 240 treatment-naive NSCLC patients whose localized lung tumors had been resected. A mean age of roughly 64 years was recorded for the NSCLC patients, of whom 129 were male and about a hundred were female. Paper-wide results and their limitations: Higher T cell density in blood was associated with longer overall survival, whereas higher clonality in adjacent lung was associated with shorter survival. Uninvolved tumor-adjacent lung showed the highest T cell clonality, higher than tumor, which suggests more focused antigenic responses in the uninvolved tumor-adjacent lung. A median of about 61 of the top 100 tumor clones turned up in the paired uninvolved adjacent lung, and some 27 of those clones also ranked among the top 100 of that same adjacent lung. Because multi-region tumor sequencing was not performed, intratumor heterogeneity could not be ruled out. Since the design was exploratory, TCR variables were selected using unadjusted p-values with no false-discovery rate correction.

Details on this clone: Its antigen is still unknown. Base quality data are lacking; no much larger clone is found one base away.

The germline V gene specifies MDHEN as CDR1 and SYDVKM as CDR2. The CDR3, cysteine through phenylalanine, is 17 amino acids long. CDR3 DNA is the only sequence kept; it has 51 bases, read in frame from the first base. The junction carries 20 bases between V and J, which are trimmed by 4 bases and 2 bases respectively. At diagnosis, peripheral blood, uninvolved tumor-adjacent lung and tumor were collected and were preserved as a mix of fresh-frozen and FFPE material. For TCR repertoire profiling, the blood samples were analyzed as peripheral blood mononuclear cells. TCR beta CDR3 regions were sequenced from DNA using the immunoSEQ Assay. In the paper's pipeline: T cell density was computed as TCR beta template counts normalized to usable DNA estimated by amplifying housekeeping genes. The preseqR package was used to estimate richness by extrapolating to 400,000 templates for PBMC samples and to 120,000 templates for tissue samples. Clonality was defined as one minus Pielou's evenness. Tissue-enriched TCRs were identified through differential abundance testing performed on productive amino-acid clonotypes, with a minimum total count of 5 and an alpha of 0.1. The Jaccard Index and the Morisita Overlap Index were used to measure how much the repertoires overlapped between compartments. GLIPH grouped TCR beta CDR3s together with public tetramer-defined viral CDR3s, and a viral motif had to include at least three viral sequences and also show V-gene enrichment. Sourced from immuneACCESS, this table was stored by TCRdb with only in-frame sequences that have V and J called. A share of the clones is absent; for the studies checked, an unresolved V gene accounts for under half, and the remainder has no known explanation. From that table come the V and J calls and clone size; the DNA was used to work out D and trimming. This sample has about 74,000 clones in its table, and less than 85% of those were observed once. In total, the top ten clones hold 1.3% of the sample.

Sequenced material: peripheral blood, taken before any cancer treatment. The clonotype comes from a female donor older than 55 with stage I lung adenocarcinoma. Recombination linked TRBV28 to TRBJ1-1; a tentative D call is TRBD1 (6 bases match). The sequence in DNA is TGTGCCAGCAGTTACCCAGGGGCGGCGGACTTTAACACTGAAGCTTTCTTT. Its translation is CASSYPGAADFNTEAFF.